A single sample is the source of the 22 T cell receptor beta chains below, sequenced in a study of early T cells in non-severe SARS-CoV-2 infection. TCRdb re-analysed the 5' RACE reads in MiXCR, keeping a single row per CDR3 protein. The sample includes about 48,000 distinct CDR3 sequences, 6% to 8% of them seen just once. The sequenced material came from whole blood. The receptors originated from an adult who was a healthcare worker with PCR-confirmed SARS-CoV-2 infection or an uninfected control (not recorded which).

The table lists this clonotype with many counts. This rearrangement joins TRBV6-5 to TRBJ1-5; 9 bases align to TRBD1. Germline V CDR1 and CDR2: MNHEY, SVGAGI. Losses at the gene ends were 6 bases for V and 6 bases for J; bases not matched to a gene: 6. CDR3 size: 14 residues. Written as DNA, the CDR3 is TGTGCCAGCAGCACGGACAGGGGACGTCAGCCCCAGCATTTT. Translating gives CASSTDRGRQPQHF.

This clonotype came up many times. The J gene is TRBJ1-1, the V gene TRBV27; D gene unclear. Germline V CDR1 and CDR2: MNHEY, SMNVEV (reference sequence). The CDR3 loop spans 13 amino acids. V dropped 7 bases and J dropped 3 bases, with 12 bases sitting between them. The CDR3 sequence: CASTRGGDTEAFF. CDR3 in DNA: TGTGCCAGCACCCGCGGAGGAGACACTGAAGCTTTCTTT.

The sample holds many counts of this clonotype. The CDR3 DNA sequence: TGTGCCAGCTCACAGGGGATGGACAATGAGCAGTTCTTC. This encodes CASSQGMDNEQFF. This chain joins TRBV18 and TRBJ2-1; D is possibly TRBD1 (5 bases). Trimming cost V 4 bases and J 5 bases, with 9 bases left between them. CDR1 and CDR2 from the germline V gene are KGHSH and LQKENI. This CDR3 is built from 13 residues.

This clonotype was observed a handful of times. The chain employs TRBV30 and TRBJ2-7; D gene ambiguous. This CDR3 is built from 11 residues. Looked up from germline, CDR1 is GTSNPN and CDR2 is SVGIG (reference sequence). The V and J ends lost 2 bases and 3 bases respectively, with 5 bases between them. The CDR3 DNA sequence: TGTGCCTGGAGTTCTGACTACGAGCAGTACTTC. Protein product: CAWSSDYEQYF.

The chain has TRBV2 and TRBJ2-5; perhaps TRBD1 as D (6 bases). The length of the CDR3 is 15 residues. Germline CDR1 reads SNHLY; CDR2 reads FYNNEI. The ends were cut back, 0 bases at V and 1 base at J, with 9 bases in the middle. As DNA, the CDR3 is TGTGCCAGCAGTGAAGCACAGGGTCCCCAAGAGACCCAGTACTTC. Its translation is CASSEAQGPQETQYF.

A few counts support this clonotype. This rearrangement joins TRBV7-2 to TRBJ2-7; the D gene could be TRBD1 or TRBD2 (5 bases each). With 1 base removed from V and 0 bases from J, the gap between germline ends came to 10 bases. This CDR3 has 15 amino acids. Germline V gene sequence: CDR1 SGHTA, CDR2 FQGNSA. Written as DNA, the CDR3 is TGTGCCAGCAGCTTAGGGGACCAAAGCTCCTACGAGCAGTACTTC. It yields the protein CASSLGDQSSYEQYF.

This clonotype came up many times. The V call is TRBV7-2, the J call TRBJ2-2; D ambiguous. V was trimmed by 3 bases and J by 3 bases, leaving 8 bases between them. The CDR3 totals 14 residues. Germline assignment: CDR1 SGHTA and CDR2 FQGNSA. The CDR3 spells CASSLVGYTGELFF. CDR3 nucleotide sequence: TGTGCCAGCAGCTTGGTAGGGTACACCGGGGAGCTGTTTTTT.

This clonotype came up many times. This chain connects TRBV4-3 to TRBJ1-2; D may be TRBD1 (6 bases). CDR3 length: 17 amino acids. Germline lookup yields CDR1 LGHNA and CDR2 YSLEER. V lost 0 bases and J lost 4, with 18 bases in between. This CDR3 reads CASSQDGLTGSGYGYTF. For the CDR3, the DNA is TGCGCCAGCAGCCAAGATGGGCTCACAGGGTCCGGCTATGGCTACACCTTC.

This clonotype was detected a few times. This chain joins TRBV18 and TRBJ1-4, with 8 bases identical to TRBD1. Germline assignment: CDR1 KGHSH and CDR2 LQKENI. Trimming cost V 5 bases and J 11 bases; bases outside gene matches: 13. The CDR3 has 15 amino acids. The CDR3 DNA reads as TGTGCCAGCTCATTCGGGACAGGACCTTACGAGAAACTGTTTTTT. Protein product: CASSFGTGPYEKLFF.

This clonotype appeared many times. The chain has TRBV2 and TRBJ1-2; 7 nucleotides agree with TRBD1. The V gene's germline CDR1 is SNHLY and CDR2 FYNNEI. After removal of 2 bases from V and 3 bases from J, the junction contained 21 bases not matched to a gene. The CDR3 sequence is 20 residues long. The CDR3 DNA reads TGTGCCAGCAGTGAACGCCCATCTTCGACTCGACAGGGCGGTCACTATGGCTACACCTTC. Its translation is CASSERPSSTRQGGHYGYTF.

This clonotype was recorded at least ten times. The chain has TRBV12-3 or TRBV12-4 and TRBJ1-3; 7 bases align to TRBD1. This CDR3 contains 13 residues. The J segment lost 8 bases and the V segment lost 3 bases, leaving 4 bases of the junction unmatched. The CDR3 nucleotides read TGTGCCAGCAGTTTGGACAGGACGGACACCATATATTTT. The encoded protein is CASSLDRTDTIYF.

This clonotype is labeled as medium-sized. This sequence joins TRBV12-3 or TRBV12-4 and TRBJ2-1, with 7 bases lining up with TRBD2. The V gene end was trimmed by 6 bases and the J gene end by 3 bases; junction bases not matched to a gene: 2. CDR3 length: 13 amino acids. The CDR3 here is CASRGLDYNEQFF. The DNA of the CDR3 is TGTGCCAGCAGAGGACTAGACTACAATGAGCAGTTCTTC.

This clonotype appeared a few times. The chain carries TRBV7-9 and TRBJ1-4, with TRBD1 as a possible D gene (5 bases). This CDR3 contains 16 residues. Looked up from germline, CDR1 is SEHNR and CDR2 is FQNEAQ (reference sequence). V dropped 1 base and J dropped 4 bases, with 13 bases sitting between them. CDR3 protein: CASSLGQGPRNEKLFF. CDR3 nucleotide sequence: TGTGCCAGCAGCTTAGGGCAGGGACCGCGTAATGAAAAACTGTTTTTT.

V usage is TRBV7-9 and J usage is TRBJ2-4; D could derive from TRBD1 or TRBD2 (6 bases each). Between the trimmed V and J ends, which lost 8 bases and 0 bases, there was a span of 26 bases. Germline V lookup: CDR1 SEHNR, CDR2 FQNEAQ (reference sequence). This CDR3 contains 19 residues. The chain's CDR3 is CASQRGSLTGPIAKNIQYF. CDR3 nucleotides: TGTGCCAGCCAACGGGGGTCCCTGACAGGTCCCATAGCCAAAAACATTCAGTACTTC.

This chain connects TRBV10-1 to TRBJ2-1; 9 bases agree with TRBD1. Per germline, CDR1 WNHNN and CDR2 SYGVQD (reference sequence). The CDR3 spans 16 residues. V shed 3 bases and J 3 bases; nucleotides not matched to a gene: 6. The CDR3 loop reads CASSDAGTGFYNEQFF. CDR3 nucleotides: TGCGCCAGCAGTGATGCCGGGACAGGGTTCTACAATGAGCAGTTCTTC.

This clonotype came up many times. This chain links TRBV12-3 or TRBV12-4 with TRBJ2-1, with a possible D match to TRBD2 (6 bases). Trimming stripped 4 bases from V and 7 bases from J, with 20 bases between. The CDR3 runs 16 residues. The CDR3 region is CASSSLGAGPGNEQFF. The DNA for the CDR3 is TGTGCCAGCAGTTCCCTCGGAGCGGGCCCTGGGAATGAGCAGTTCTTC.

This clonotype was detected many times. The chain has TRBV12-3 or TRBV12-4 and TRBJ2-5; D gene uncertain. The CDR3 runs 11 residues. V was trimmed by 1 base and J by 5 bases, leaving 2 bases between them. The CDR3 protein is CASSLGETQYF. The CDR3 nucleotides are TGTGCCAGCAGTTTAGGCGAGACCCAGTACTTC.

Ten or more counts support this clonotype. The chain couples TRBV3-1 to TRBJ1-5, with TRBD1 as a possible D gene (6 bases). The CDR3 sequence is 13 residues long. Germline V gives CDR1 LGHDT, CDR2 YNNKEL (reference sequence). V was cut by 8 bases and J by 5 bases, with 13 bases left in between. The DNA of the CDR3 is TGTGCCAGCTCTAGAGGGGGGGATCAGCCCCAGCATTTT. This gives the protein CASSRGGDQPQHF.

The sample holds many counts of this clonotype. The V call is TRBV3-1, the J call TRBJ2-4, with 7 bases matching TRBD1. After removal of 4 bases from V and 0 bases from J, the junction contained 12 bases not matched to a gene. Per the germline V gene, CDR1 is LGHDT and CDR2 is YNNKEL (reference sequence). This CDR3 spans 18 amino acids. The CDR3 nucleotides are TGTGCCAGCAGCCCCGGGACAGTGAGCCCACTAGCCAAAAACATTCAGTACTTC. Protein product: CASSPGTVSPLAKNIQYF.

The chain is built from TRBV3-1 and TRBJ2-6; D is unresolved. Germline V CDR1 and CDR2: LGHDT, YNNKEL (reference sequence). V dropped 4 bases and J dropped 0 bases, with 7 bases sitting between them. The length of the CDR3 is 15 residues. The chain's CDR3 is CASSPPLSGANVLTF. The CDR3 bases are TGTGCCAGCAGCCCTCCCCTCTCTGGGGCCAACGTCCTGACTTTC.

This clonotype was picked up many times. This rearrangement joins TRBV5-8 to TRBJ1-4; 9 nucleotides agree with TRBD1. Germline-derived CDR1 and CDR2 are SGHTS and YDEGEE. This CDR3 comprises 15 residues. V was clipped by 3 bases and J by 7 bases; unmatched bases: 7. Here the CDR3 reads CASSSRTGDVEKLFF. CDR3 bases: TGTGCCAGCAGCTCAAGGACAGGGGACGTTGAAAAACTGTTTTTT.

This clonotype occurred a few times. The V and J genes are TRBV9 and TRBJ2-6, with D possibly matching TRBD2 (5 bases). CDR3 size: 17 residues. Germline CDR1 is SGDLS and CDR2 is YYNGEE. Between the trimmed V and J ends, which lost 0 bases and 1 base, there was a span of 11 bases. Written as DNA, the CDR3 is TGTGCCAGCAGCGTAGCTATGGGGAGTTCTGGGGCCAACGTCCTGACTTTC. This sequence encodes CASSVAMGSSGANVLTF.